These 17 T cell receptor beta chains share one sample of origin, sequenced in a study of OX40 agonist ivuxolimab in advanced cancers. The data were produced by immunoSEQ multiplex PCR, yet TCRdb's version contains in-frame clones alone and is incomplete. In the table there are 15,000 or so clones, roughly 87% of which are singletons. The input for sequencing was CD4+ or CD8+ T cells sorted from blood, taken in a trial of the OX40 agonist ivuxolimab. These receptors all come from an adult with an advanced solid tumor such as melanoma, head and neck, liver or kidney cancer.

V is TRBV7-9 and J is TRBJ2-1, with TRBD2 identical over 7 bases. V trimming: 5 bases; J trimming: 9 bases; junction bases outside the gene matches: 13. Germline CDR1 SEHNR, CDR2 FQNEAQ (reference sequence). The CDR3 contains 15 residues. The DNA of the CDR3 is TGTGCCAGCAGCCCGCGGGGCCCGTGGGAGGGTGAGCAGTTCTTC. Protein product: CASSPRGPWEGEQFF.

The chain uses TRBV30 and TRBJ2-5; D might be TRBD2 (6 bases). V lost 6 bases and J 1 base, leaving 12 bases between the germline ends. Germline lookup yields CDR1 GTSNPN and CDR2 SVGIG (reference sequence). CDR3 length: 13 amino acids. CDR3 nucleotides: TGTGCCTGCTTAGCGGAAACCCAAGAGACCCAGTACTTC. This encodes CACLAETQETQYF.

This chain uses TRBV10-2 with TRBJ2-5, with 10 positions matching TRBD2. CDR1 and CDR2 from the germline V gene are WSHSY and SAAADI. The V gene end was trimmed by 2 bases and the J gene end by 5 bases; junction bases not matched to a gene: 5. CDR3 length: 15 residues. CDR3 nucleotides: TGCGCCAGCAGTGAGGGGGTAGCGGGGGGTGAGACCCAGTACTTC. It translates to CASSEGVAGGETQYF.

The rearrangement uses TRBV2 and TRBJ2-7; TRBD1 agrees at 8 bases. V shed 10 bases, J shed 4 bases, and the junction held 21 bases outside the gene matches. The CDR3 loop spans 17 amino acids. Germline lookup yields CDR1 SNHLY and CDR2 FYNNEI. CDR3 in amino acids: CAIIPDPTGASRYEQYF. The CDR3 coding sequence is TGTGCCATCATCCCGGACCCGACAGGGGCAAGTAGGTACGAGCAGTACTTC.

The chain is built from TRBV9 and TRBJ1-1; 7 bases agree with TRBD1. The CDR3 covers 15 residues. Trimming took 3 bases from V and 4 from J; bases not matched to a gene: 9. CDR1 and CDR2 from the germline V gene are SGDLS and YYNGEE. The DNA for the CDR3 is TGTGCCAGCAGCGAACAGGGGACCCACCTCACTGAAGCTTTCTTT. It is translated as CASSEQGTHLTEAFF.

The chain carries TRBV13 and TRBJ2-3; D not resolved. Germline lookup yields CDR1 PRHDT and CDR2 FYEKMQ (reference sequence). Trimming stripped 5 bases from V and 4 bases from J, with 7 bases between. This CDR3 is built from 12 residues. CDR3 in DNA: TGTGCCAGCAGCCCAGTGGCAGATACGCAGTATTTT. Translated, it gives CASSPVADTQYF.

This clone was seen just once. The chain is built from TRBV5-5 and TRBJ2-3, with D perhaps matching TRBD1 (6 bases). CDR3 length: 15 residues. Germline V lookup: CDR1 SGHKS, CDR2 YYEKEE (reference sequence). Trimming cost V 1 base and J 0 bases, with 9 bases left between them. For the CDR3, the DNA is TGTGCCAGCAGCTTGACAGGGCCCAGCACAGATACGCAGTATTTT. Protein product: CASSLTGPSTDTQYF.

This chain links TRBV9 with TRBJ2-1; no definite D call. This CDR3 region has 12 residues. V was clipped by 3 bases and J by 3 bases, with 4 bases between them. In germline, CDR1 is SGDLS, CDR2 YYNGEE. DNA for the CDR3: TGTGCCAGCAGCGGGAACTACAATGAGCAGTTCTTC. This encodes CASSGNYNEQFF.

The chain employs TRBV6-5 and TRBJ1-2; possibly TRBD1 for D (6 bases). V lost 6 bases to trimming and J lost 8 bases, with 13 bases between them. The CDR3 length is 12 residues. Germline V lookup: CDR1 MNHEY, CDR2 SVGAGI. The DNA for the CDR3 is TGTGCCAGCAGCTCAAACAGGGAAGGCTACACCTTC. Its protein is CASSSNREGYTF.

The V gene is TRBV19, the J gene TRBJ1-2; D gene ambiguous. The CDR3 has 13 residues. The germline gives CDR1 LNHDA, CDR2 SQIVND (reference sequence). Trimming removed 3 bases at V and 4 bases at J, with 9 bases between. In DNA, the CDR3 is TGTGCCAGTAGTATTTCGATGAGCTATGGCTACACCTTC. It encodes CASSISMSYGYTF.

The chain links TRBV5-6 to TRBJ2-2; D gene unclear. Trimming cost V 0 bases and J 6 bases, with 9 bases left between them. CDR1 SGHDT and CDR2 YYEEEE come from the germline V gene. This CDR3 spans 14 amino acids. The CDR3 DNA reads as TGTGCCAGCAGCTTGGGGAATTCACCCGGGGAGCTGTTTTTT. This encodes CASSLGNSPGELFF.

CDR3 region: CASSVYRGSNQPQHF. CDR3 coding DNA: TGTGCCAGCAGTGTCTACAGGGGCAGCAATCAGCCCCAGCATTTT. The rearrangement joins TRBV27 to TRBJ1-5; 7 bases align to TRBD1. Per germline, CDR1 MNHEY and CDR2 SMNVEV (reference sequence). CDR3 size: 15 residues. V lost 5 bases and J lost 1; bases outside the gene matches: 5.

This chain connects TRBV5-1 to TRBJ2-7; the D gene is possibly TRBD1 (6 bases). The CDR3 has 13 amino acids. CDR1 and CDR2 from the germline V gene are SGHRS and YFSETQ. The V end lost 3 bases, the J end lost 3 bases, and 10 bases lay between the germline ends. CDR3 coding DNA: TGCGCCAGCAGCTCTGGACAGCACTACGAGCAGTACTTC. Translation: CASSSGQHYEQYF.

The CDR3 coding sequence is TGTGCCAGCAGCTTAGTTGCAGGAGTAAACACTGAAGCTTTCTTT. Translation: CASSLVAGVNTEAFF. The gene calls are TRBV7-9 and TRBJ1-1; unclear D gene. The CDR3 has 15 residues. Germline assignment: CDR1 SEHNR and CDR2 FQNEAQ (reference sequence). Trimming shortened V by 1 base and J by 2 bases, and 11 bases separated the two germline ends.

The V call is TRBV9, the J call TRBJ2-7; 8 bases are a match to TRBD1. V was clipped by 2 bases and J by 0 bases; unmatched bases: 4. Germline V lookup: CDR1 SGDLS, CDR2 YYNGEE. The CDR3 consists of 15 residues. The CDR3: CASSVGQAVSYEQYF. CDR3 DNA sequence: TGTGCCAGCAGCGTGGGACAGGCCGTCTCCTACGAGCAGTACTTC.

The chain carries TRBV6-5 and TRBJ2-5; TRBD1 might be the D (8 bases). Trimming removed 7 bases from V and 4 bases from J, with 19 bases in between. The length of the CDR3 is 15 residues. Germline V gene lookup returns CDR1 MNHEY and CDR2 SVGAGI. CDR3 residues: CASIQVDREGETQYF. In DNA, the CDR3 is TGTGCCAGCATCCAAGTGGACAGGGAGGGAGAGACCCAGTACTTC.

This clone appeared a single time. The gene calls are TRBV27 and TRBJ1-5, with 7 bases aligning to TRBD1. With 3 bases clipped from V and 0 bases from J, the junction kept 5 bases outside the gene matches. Germline-derived CDR1 and CDR2 are MNHEY and SMNVEV (reference sequence). CDR3 size: 16 residues. The CDR3 spells CASSFLGTDSNQPQHF. CDR3 coding DNA: TGTGCCAGCAGTTTCCTCGGGACAGATAGCAATCAGCCCCAGCATTTT.